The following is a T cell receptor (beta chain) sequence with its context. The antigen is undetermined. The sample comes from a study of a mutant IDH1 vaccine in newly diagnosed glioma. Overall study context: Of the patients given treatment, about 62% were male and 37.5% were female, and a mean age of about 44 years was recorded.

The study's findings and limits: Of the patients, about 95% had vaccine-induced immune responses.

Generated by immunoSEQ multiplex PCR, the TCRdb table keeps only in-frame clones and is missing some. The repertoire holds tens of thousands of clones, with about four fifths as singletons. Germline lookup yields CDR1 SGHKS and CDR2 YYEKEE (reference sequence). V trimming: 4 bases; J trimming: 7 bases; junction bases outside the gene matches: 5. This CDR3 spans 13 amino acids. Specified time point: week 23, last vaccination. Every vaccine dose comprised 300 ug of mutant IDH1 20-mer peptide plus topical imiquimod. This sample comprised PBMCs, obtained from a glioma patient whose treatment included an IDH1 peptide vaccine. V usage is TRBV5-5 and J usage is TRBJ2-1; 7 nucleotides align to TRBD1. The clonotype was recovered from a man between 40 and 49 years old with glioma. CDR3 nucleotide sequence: TGTGCCAGCAGCCAGGGGACAGTGAATGAGCAGTTCTTC. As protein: CASSQGTVNEQFF.